This TCR beta chain appears in the sequencing data of a study of T-cell reconstitution after alpha-beta-depleted transplantation in children. Preparing the TCRbeta library involved the use of unique molecular identifiers. TCRdb called the PCR reads again in MiXCR, with one record for every CDR3 protein. This sample has some 290,000 distinct CDR3 sequences; 9.9% occur once, and the top ten carry roughly a tenth. Germline lookup yields CDR1 SGDLS and CDR2 YYNGEE. V lost 3 bases and J lost 1; bases outside the gene matches: 7. This CDR3 comprises 18 residues. This sequence originates from a human donor who donated a stem cell graft to a child with SCID. V gene TRBV9 combines with J gene TRBJ2-2; 12 bases are a match to TRBD2. The sequenced sample was PBMCs from the stem cell graft donor, obtained from the stem cell graft. The CDR3 region has the DNA TGTGCCAGCAGCGATGATATGGGACTAGCGGGGAACACCGGGGAGCTGTTTTTT. It translates to CASSDDMGLAGNTGELFF. The variable domain in full, with the rest retrieved from reference TRBV9 and TRBJ2-2, is DSGVTQTPKHLITATGQRVTLRCSPRSGDLSVYWYQQSLDQGLQFLIQYYNGEERAKGNILERFSAQQFPDLHSELNLSSLELGDSALYFCASSDDMGLAGNTGELFFGEGSRLTVL.